Presented here are 21 T cell receptor beta chains from one specimen sequenced in a study. TCRdb fed the 5' RACE reads into MiXCR, producing one record per CDR3 protein. Of about 62,000 distinct CDR3 sequences in the sample, more than 25% were seen once. Sample: tumor-infiltrating naive CD4+ T cells sorted from the breast tumor. Subset denoted: naive CD4+ T cells, CD4+CD45RA+CD25-. The receptors were sampled from a female donor with breast cancer.

This clonotype has a handful of counts. This sequence may be a read error, since a much larger clone differs from it by one base. The CDR3 nucleotides are TGTGCCAGCAGTAAACAGGGGCGGGACACTGGAGCTTTCTTT. Residues: CASSKQGRDTGAFF. The chain employs TRBV6-5 and TRBJ1-1, with 7 bases matching TRBD1. The germline CDR1 and CDR2 sequences are MNHEY and SVGAGI. The CDR3 runs 14 residues.

This chain links TRBV5-1 with TRBJ2-3, with D unclear. Germline CDR1 SGHRS, CDR2 YFSETQ. The CDR3 is 13 residues long. Trimming shortened V by 5 bases and J by 2 bases, and 9 bases separated the two germline ends. The CDR3 sequence is CASRETATDTQYF. CDR3 in DNA: TGCGCCAGCAGAGAAACAGCCACAGATACGCAGTATTTT.

This clonotype was counted a few times. V gene TRBV12-3 or TRBV12-4 combines with J gene TRBJ1-2; 9 nucleotides line up with TRBD1. The CDR3 loop spans 13 amino acids. The trim removed 5 bases at V and 10 bases at J, leaving 8 bases unmatched. The CDR3, as DNA: TGTGCCAGCAGTCCGGCGGGACAGGGAATCTACACCTTC. This sequence encodes CASSPAGQGIYTF.

The chain links TRBV30 to TRBJ2-3; TRBD2 aligns across 11 bases. From germline, CDR1 is GTSNPN and CDR2 SVGIG (reference sequence). J lost 4 bases, V lost 2 bases, and 11 bases had no gene match. The CDR3 length is 17 residues. The CDR3 coding sequence is TGTGCCTGGAGTCTCGGGAATAGCGGGGGGGCCGCAGATACGCAGTATTTT. Residues: CAWSLGNSGGAADTQYF.

This clonotype was seen a handful of times. This sequence joins TRBV9 and TRBJ1-1; TRBD1 might be the D (6 bases). Trimming took off 2 bases at V and 10 bases at J, with 12 bases between the two ends. Germline-derived CDR1 and CDR2 are SGDLS and YYNGEE. CDR3 size: 12 residues. The CDR3 DNA is TGTGCCAGCAGCGTGGTTGGGGGGGCAGCTTTCTTT. Protein sequence: CASSVVGGAAFF.

A word on this clonotype: Relative to the germline gene, one junction end is altered; a read error may explain this. J is TRBJ1-1 and V is TRBV5-1; D might be TRBD1 (5 bases). The CDR3 consists of 18 residues. The germline gives CDR1 SGHRS, CDR2 YFSETQ. CDR3 nucleotides: TGCGCCAGCGGCTTGTGGTCGGGGTCCGGATTGGGGGGGACTGAAGCTTTCTTT. It yields the protein CASGLWSGSGLGGTEAFF.

This clonotype is termed medium-sized. The chain couples TRBV29-1 to TRBJ1-1, with D possibly TRBD1 on 5 matching bases. V shed 4 bases and J shed 5 bases, with 17 bases lying between them. The CDR3 contains 14 residues. The germline gives CDR1 SQVTM, CDR2 ANQGSEA. This CDR3 reads CSVVPWGRGTEAFF. The CDR3 DNA reads as TGCAGCGTTGTCCCGTGGGGTAGGGGAACTGAAGCTTTCTTT.

This clonotype was observed a few times. The gene calls are TRBV20-1 and TRBJ2-7; tentative D call: TRBD1 (6 bases). This CDR3 spans 16 amino acids. Germline V gives CDR1 DFQATT, CDR2 SNEGSKA (reference sequence). The ends were cut back, 1 base at V and 3 bases at J, with 19 bases in the middle. The CDR3 DNA reads TGCAGTGCTAGAGTTCCTCAATCAGGGGAAATCTACGAGCAGTACTTC. It codes for CSARVPQSGEIYEQYF.

Many counts were recorded for this clonotype. The V call is TRBV20-1, the J call TRBJ1-5; TRBD1 might be the D (5 bases). The V and J ends lost 4 bases and 0 bases respectively, with 13 bases between them. Germline lookup yields CDR1 DFQATT and CDR2 SNEGSKA (reference sequence). This CDR3 is built from 15 residues. The CDR3 loop is CSATTHGGSNQPQHF. In DNA, the CDR3 is TGCAGTGCTACCACACACGGGGGTAGCAATCAGCCCCAGCATTTT.

This clonotype was detected many times. The V and J genes are TRBV5-1 and TRBJ1-2; D unclear. Per germline, CDR1 SGHRS and CDR2 YFSETQ. Trimming stripped 0 bases from V and 6 bases from J, with 15 bases between. CDR3 length: 15 residues. CDR3 DNA: TGCGCCAGCAGCTTGGCCAGGTCTTATCAGGATGGCTACACCTTC. It is translated as CASSLARSYQDGYTF. Together with reference TRBV5-1 and TRBJ1-2, the CDR3 gives the full variable domain: KAGVTQTPRYLIKTRGQQVTLSCSPISGHRSVSWYQQTPGQGLQFLFEYFSETQRNKGNFPGRFSGRQFSNSRSEMNVSTLELGDSALYLCASSLARSYQDGYTFGSGTRLTVV.

V usage is TRBV20-1 and J usage is TRBJ2-3; TRBD2 agrees at 7 bases. The germline gives CDR1 DFQATT, CDR2 SNEGSKA (reference sequence). This CDR3 contains 16 residues. J gave up 0 bases and V 3 bases, and 9 bases lay outside the gene matches. The CDR3 sequence: CSASHPSGPSTDTQYF. CDR3 DNA: TGCAGTGCTAGCCACCCTAGCGGCCCTAGCACAGATACGCAGTATTTT.

Details on this clonotype: A read error may be the cause here, since a much bigger clone is one base away. The V gene is TRBV4-3, the J gene TRBJ2-7; D might be TRBD1 or TRBD2, each matching 5 bases. Germline CDR1 LGHNA, CDR2 YSLEER. This CDR3 has 14 residues. CDR3 nucleotides: TGCGCCAGCAGCCATAGGGACGGATCCTACGAGCAGCACTTC. Its protein is CASSHRDGSYEQHF.

This clonotype was counted only a few times. This chain links TRBV5-1 with TRBJ2-3; the match to TRBD2 covers 8 bases. V dropped 5 bases and J dropped 5; count of bases not matched to a gene: 1. Germline V gene data show CDR1 as SGHRS and CDR2 as YFSETQ. The CDR3 contains 12 residues. CDR3 nucleotides: TGCGCCAGCAGAAGCGGGGGAGATACGCAGTATTTT. Translated, it gives CASRSGGDTQYF.

This chain connects TRBV6-5 to TRBJ2-1; no definite D call. This CDR3 region has 15 residues. Germline V lookup: CDR1 MNHEY, CDR2 SVGAGI. Trimming took 1 base from V and 9 from J, leaving 16 bases between them. The CDR3 is CASSYYSTRTGEQFF. For the CDR3, the DNA is TGTGCCAGCAGTTACTACTCAACTCGGACGGGTGAGCAGTTCTTC.

This clonotype was picked up a small number of times. The chain couples TRBV12-3 or TRBV12-4 to TRBJ2-1; D ambiguous. The CDR3 is made up of 17 amino acids. Trimming stripped 4 bases from V and 4 bases from J, with 20 bases between. The CDR3 bases are TGTGCCAGCAGTTCGATGCAGCAAACTGCGAATTACAATGAGCAGTTCTTC. It codes for CASSSMQQTANYNEQFF.

Relative to its sample, this clonotype is medium-sized (0.01 to 0.1%). The chain recombines TRBV15 with TRBJ1-1; D unclear. The CDR3 contains 14 residues. Germline V gene sequence: CDR1 LNHNV, CDR2 YYDKDF (reference sequence). Trimming removed 0 bases from V and 5 bases from J, with 10 bases in between. The CDR3 DNA reads as TGTGCCACCAGCAGAGACACGGCACAAACTGAAGCTTTCTTT. Amino acids: CATSRDTAQTEAFF.

V and J are TRBV5-1 and TRBJ2-5; a weak D match, TRBD2 (6 bases). V was pared by 1 base and J by 3 bases, with 10 bases between. CDR3 size: 14 residues. The germline gives CDR1 SGHRS, CDR2 YFSETQ. The CDR3 loop reads CASSLPSSEETQYF. CDR3 DNA: TGCGCCAGCAGCTTGCCCTCTAGCGAAGAGACCCAGTACTTC.

This sequence joins TRBV10-3 and TRBJ2-7; D is unclear. CDR3 length equals 13 residues. From germline, CDR1 is ENHRY and CDR2 SYGVKD. The germline V and J ends were trimmed by 10 bases and 5 bases, with 18 bases remaining between them. The CDR3 nucleotides are TGTGCCACCGCCGTGGACGGGTTCGACGAGCAGTACTTC. This translates into CATAVDGFDEQYF.

This clonotype was counted between two and nine times. This rearrangement joins TRBV12-3 or TRBV12-4 to TRBJ2-1; 7 nucleotides agree with TRBD1. Trimming took 7 bases from V and 1 from J; bases not matched to a gene: 4. CDR3 length: 14 amino acids. This chain's CDR3 is CASKPTGSYNEQFF. As DNA, the CDR3 is TGTGCCAGCAAGCCGACAGGGTCCTACAATGAGCAGTTCTTC.

In the case of this clonotype: At one boundary the junction diverges from the germline segment, which might be a read error. This chain joins TRBV5-4 and TRBJ2-3; D assignment may be TRBD1 or TRBD2 (5 bases each). Germline loops: CDR1 SGHNT, CDR2 YYREEE (reference sequence). The CDR3 consists of 13 residues. In DNA form, the CDR3 reads TGTGCCAGCAGCTTTATCGGGACCCTGGTTGTACATTTT. Residues: CASSFIGTLVVHF.

V usage is TRBV5-5 and J usage is TRBJ1-1; D unclear. V lost 0 bases and J lost 0, with 9 bases in between. The CDR3 is 15 residues long. CDR1 and CDR2 from the germline V gene are SGHKS and YYEKEE (reference sequence). The CDR3 nucleotides read TGTGCCAGCAGCTTGGTACAGAGCATGAACACTGAAGCTTTCTTT. Its translation is CASSLVQSMNTEAFF.